This T cell receptor (beta chain) came from a study of Graves' ophthalmopathy and Graves' hyperthyroidism. Study findings and constraints: Between ophthalmopathy and stable hyperthyroidism, a 13-signature model drew a separation with around 90% sensitivity and just under 83% specificity. Clonotypes were expanded in thyroid at above 0.001 frequency, and most also appeared in blood. Sensitivity of approximately 66% and specificity of approximately 73% were achieved by the model that predicted ophthalmopathy progression.

The V and J ends lost 2 bases and 10 bases respectively, with 21 bases between them. This CDR3 has 16 amino acids. Diagnostic conclusions were grounded in clinical symptoms, serum thyroxine, TRAb, thyroid ultrasound and orbital computed tomography. This clonotype was observed a handful of times. The antigen is unknown. CDR3 regions of TCR beta were amplified from RNA transcripts. HTBI primers served in a first-round RT-PCR, which a second-round multiplex PCR followed. Via MiXCR, TCRdb re-called the multiplex PCR reads, giving one row per CDR3 protein. Of about 400,000 distinct CDR3 sequences listed, about 16% are singletons.

The chain combines TRBV12-3 or TRBV12-4 with TRBJ2-1; no reliable D call. The receptor's source is a woman younger than 35 with stable Graves' hyperthyroidism. Input material: peripheral blood. DNA for the CDR3: TGTGCCAGCAGTTTACGGGTCTCATCAGCACGAAACGAGCAGTTCTTC. Translation gives CASSLRVSSARNEQFF.